One sample yielded the 8 T cell receptor beta chains listed below, sequenced in a study of T cell responses to AZD1222 COVID-19 vaccine. Profiling relied on immunoSEQ multiplex PCR, and the TCRdb table lists in-frame clones only, not all of them. Of about 78,000 clones in the sample, about 82% were seen once. The sample consisted of peripheral blood, taken on day 0 of AZD1222 vaccination. The origin of the receptors is an adult in good health.

The chain joins TRBV10-2 to TRBJ2-2; no firm D call. V was pared by 7 bases and J by 3 bases, with 6 bases between. This CDR3 comprises 12 residues. Germline-derived CDR1 and CDR2 are WSHSY and SAAADI. CDR3 sequence (DNA): TGCGCCAGCACTCTCGACACCGGGGAGCTGTTTTTT. Protein product: CASTLDTGELFF.

The V gene is TRBV1, the J gene TRBJ2-2; TRBD1, the table's D call, lacks a check against the DNA. TRBV1 is an annotated pseudogene. The CDR3 spans 19 residues. CDR3 nucleotide sequence: TGCACCAGCAGCCAAGATATGCCGGGACAGGGGAGTCATGCCGGGGAGCTGTTTTTT. Its protein is CTSSQDMPGQGSHAGELFF.

The V gene is TRBV6-6, the J gene TRBJ1-5; D is perhaps TRBD1 (5 bases). CDR3 size: 14 residues. Trimming took off 4 bases at V and 0 bases at J, with 7 bases between the two ends. Germline lookup yields CDR1 MNHNY and CDR2 SVGAGI (reference sequence). DNA of the CDR3: TGTGCCAGCAGTTTGCAGGGTAGCAATCAGCCCCAGCATTTT. Translating gives CASSLQGSNQPQHF.

The chain links TRBV7-2 to TRBJ1-3; D perhaps matches TRBD1 (5 bases). The CDR3 is made up of 16 amino acids. Per germline, CDR1 SGHTA and CDR2 FQGNSA. V lost 1 base and J 7 bases, leaving 17 bases between the germline ends. The CDR3 loop reads CASSLGWGRGGNTIYF. The CDR3 DNA follows: TGTGCCAGCAGCTTAGGTTGGGGTAGGGGCGGGAACACCATATATTTT.

The rearrangement uses TRBV18 and TRBJ2-7; D perhaps matches TRBD2 (6 bases). Trimming took 2 bases from V and 3 from J, leaving 11 bases between them. Germline lookup yields CDR1 KGHSH and CDR2 LQKENI. The CDR3 runs 14 residues. The CDR3: CASSPGGSFYEQYF. CDR3 coding DNA: TGTGCCAGCTCACCAGGAGGGAGCTTCTACGAGCAGTACTTC.

The rearrangement joins TRBV27 to TRBJ1-3; D is unresolved. Trimming shortened V by 6 bases and J by 0 bases, and 6 bases separated the two germline ends. This CDR3 region has 13 residues. Germline loops: CDR1 MNHEY, CDR2 SMNVEV (reference sequence). The CDR3 DNA sequence: TGTGCCAGCAGGGCGTACTCTGGAAACACCATATATTTT. It translates to CASRAYSGNTIYF.

This clone occurred once. The CDR3 reads CASSGWDRGGNTEAFF. CDR3 in DNA: TGTGCCAGCAGCGGCTGGGACAGGGGAGGGAACACTGAAGCTTTCTTT. The chain has TRBV9 and TRBJ1-1; 10 bases fit TRBD1. The CDR3 totals 16 residues. Germline V gives CDR1 SGDLS, CDR2 YYNGEE. V shed 3 bases, J shed 1 base, and the junction held 6 bases outside the gene matches.

The gene calls are TRBV7-6 and TRBJ2-1; D ambiguous. Trimming left V 0 bases short and J 4 bases short, with 7 bases between. Germline CDR1 SGHVS, CDR2 FNYEAQ. The CDR3 sequence is 14 residues long. The CDR3 protein is CASSLAQSYNEQFF. Here the CDR3 DNA reads TGTGCCAGCAGCTTAGCGCAGAGTTACAATGAGCAGTTCTTC.